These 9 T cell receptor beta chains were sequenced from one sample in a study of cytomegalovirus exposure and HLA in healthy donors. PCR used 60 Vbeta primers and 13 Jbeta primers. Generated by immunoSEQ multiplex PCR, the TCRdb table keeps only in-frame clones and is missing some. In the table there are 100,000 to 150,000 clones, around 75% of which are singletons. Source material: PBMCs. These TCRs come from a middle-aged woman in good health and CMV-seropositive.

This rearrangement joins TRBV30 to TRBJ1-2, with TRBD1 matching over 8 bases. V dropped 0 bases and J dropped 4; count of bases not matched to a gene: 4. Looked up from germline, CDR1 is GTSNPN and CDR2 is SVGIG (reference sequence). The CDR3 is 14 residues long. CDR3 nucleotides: TGTGCCTGGAGTGTACGGGACAGGATCTATGGCTACACCTTC. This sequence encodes CAWSVRDRIYGYTF.

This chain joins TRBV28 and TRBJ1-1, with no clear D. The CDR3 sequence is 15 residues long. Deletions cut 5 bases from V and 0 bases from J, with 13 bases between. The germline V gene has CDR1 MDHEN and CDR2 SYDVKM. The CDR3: CASSLPVAVNTEAFF. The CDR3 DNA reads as TGTGCCAGCAGTCTCCCCGTGGCGGTGAACACTGAAGCTTTCTTT.

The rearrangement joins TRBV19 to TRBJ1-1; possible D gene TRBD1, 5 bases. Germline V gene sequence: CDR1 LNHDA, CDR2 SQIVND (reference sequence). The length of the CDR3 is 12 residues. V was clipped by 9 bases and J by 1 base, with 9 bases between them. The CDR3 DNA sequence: TGTGCCAGCCGTACAGGGAACACTGAAGCTTTCTTT. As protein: CASRTGNTEAFF.

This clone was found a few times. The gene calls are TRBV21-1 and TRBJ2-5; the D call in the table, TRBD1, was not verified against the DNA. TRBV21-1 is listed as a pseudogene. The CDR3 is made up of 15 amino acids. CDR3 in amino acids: CASSTRTGTRETQYF. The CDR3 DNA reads TGTGCCAGCAGCACACGGACAGGGACTCGGGAGACCCAGTACTTC.

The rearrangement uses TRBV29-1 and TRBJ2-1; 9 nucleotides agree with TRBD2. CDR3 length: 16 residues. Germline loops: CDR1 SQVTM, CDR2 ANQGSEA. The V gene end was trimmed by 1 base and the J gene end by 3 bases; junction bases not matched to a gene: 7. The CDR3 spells CSVEGLREGNYNEQFF. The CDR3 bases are TGCAGCGTTGAAGGGCTGCGGGAGGGGAACTACAATGAGCAGTTCTTC.

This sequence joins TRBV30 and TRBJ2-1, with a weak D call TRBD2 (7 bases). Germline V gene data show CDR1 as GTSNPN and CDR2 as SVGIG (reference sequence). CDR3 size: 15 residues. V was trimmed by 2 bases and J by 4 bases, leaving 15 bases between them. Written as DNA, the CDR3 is TGTGCCTGGAGTAGGAGGGGGGGCGAGTACAATGAGCAGTTCTTC. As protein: CAWSRRGGEYNEQFF.

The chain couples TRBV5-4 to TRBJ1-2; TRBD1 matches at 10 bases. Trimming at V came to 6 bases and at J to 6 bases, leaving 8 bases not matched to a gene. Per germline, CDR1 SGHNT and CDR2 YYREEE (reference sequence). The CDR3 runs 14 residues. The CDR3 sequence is CASTNRQGADGYTF. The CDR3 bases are TGTGCCAGCACCAACAGACAGGGGGCAGATGGCTACACCTTC. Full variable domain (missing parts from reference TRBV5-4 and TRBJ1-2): ETGVTQSPTHLIKTRGQQVTLRCSSQSGHNTVSWYQQALGQGPQFIFQYYREEENGRGNFPPRFSGLQFPNYSSELNVNALELDDSALYLCASTNRQGADGYTFGSGTRLTVV.

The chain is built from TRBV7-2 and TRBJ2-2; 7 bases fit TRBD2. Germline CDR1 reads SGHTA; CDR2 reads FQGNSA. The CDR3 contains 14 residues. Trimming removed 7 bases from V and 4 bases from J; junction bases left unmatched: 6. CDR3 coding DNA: TGTGCCAGCAAATGGCTAGCGGCCACCGGGGAGCTGTTTTTT. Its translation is CASKWLAATGELFF.

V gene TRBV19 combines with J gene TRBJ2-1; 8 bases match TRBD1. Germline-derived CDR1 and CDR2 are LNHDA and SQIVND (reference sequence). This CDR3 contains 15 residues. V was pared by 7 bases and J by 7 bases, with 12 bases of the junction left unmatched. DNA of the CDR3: TGTGCCAGTACCGGAGGGGACAGGTGGGTGAATGAGCAGTTCTTC. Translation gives CASTGGDRWVNEQFF.